This passage covers 19 T cell receptor beta chains from one sample sequenced in a study of T cell repertoires in cytomegalovirus infection. MiXCR, applied by TCRdb to the reads, yields one record per CDR3 protein. Of about 360,000 distinct CDR3 sequences in the sample, 18% were seen once. The sequencing sample was made of PBMCs. These receptors were taken from a human donor in good health (CMV status not recorded). Some clones in this sample may be carry-over from other donors' samples.

At least ten counts were recorded for this clonotype. This chain joins TRBV7-2 and TRBJ2-3; TRBD2 agrees at 7 bases. The CDR3 is 14 amino acids. Germline CDR1 reads SGHTA; CDR2 reads FQGNSA. The junction had 3 bases not matched to a gene; V was cut back by 1 base and J by 5 bases. The DNA of the CDR3 is TGTGCCAGCAGCTTAGTTTCTAGCGGAGATACGCAGTATTTT. Protein: CASSLVSSGDTQYF.

In this sample, this clonotype turned up many times. The V gene is TRBV7-2, the J gene TRBJ2-7; 11 nucleotides match TRBD2. The germline CDR1 and CDR2 sequences are SGHTA and FQGNSA. With 7 bases clipped from V and 2 bases from J, the junction kept 7 bases outside the gene matches. This CDR3 has 15 amino acids. Here the CDR3 reads CASMETSGGAYEQYF. The CDR3 bases are TGTGCCAGCATGGAAACTAGCGGGGGAGCCTACGAGCAGTACTTC.

This clonotype was observed at least ten times. J is TRBJ2-7 and V is TRBV7-9; no clear D. CDR3 size: 14 residues. The germline gives CDR1 SEHNR, CDR2 FQNEAQ (reference sequence). The V and J ends lost 5 bases and 2 bases respectively, with 13 bases between them. The CDR3 reads CASSGQWPAYEQYF. CDR3 in DNA: TGTGCCAGCAGCGGCCAGTGGCCAGCCTACGAGCAGTACTTC.

In this sample, this clonotype turned up a few times. The chain is built from TRBV11-2 and TRBJ2-1; 7 bases align to TRBD2. V was pared by 5 bases and J by 8 bases, with 12 bases of the junction left unmatched. In germline, CDR1 is SGHAT, CDR2 FQNNGV. This CDR3 spans 15 amino acids. CDR3 DNA: TGTGCCAGCAGCGCGTTGGGACTGCTAGCGGATGAGCAGTTCTTC. As protein: CASSALGLLADEQFF.

The chain employs TRBV7-2 and TRBJ1-3; 12 bases map to TRBD1. CDR3 length: 15 amino acids. The germline gives CDR1 SGHTA, CDR2 FQGNSA. The ends lost 1 base at V and 10 bases at J; junction bases unmatched: 5. DNA for the CDR3: TGTGCCAGCAGCTTAGACGGGACAGGGGGCTTAACCATATATTTT. It is translated as CASSLDGTGGLTIYF.

This clonotype occurred many times. V is TRBV20-1 and J is TRBJ1-1; 7 bases match TRBD1. The J segment lost 2 bases and the V segment lost 5 bases, leaving 5 bases of the junction unmatched. Germline V gene lookup returns CDR1 DFQATT and CDR2 SNEGSKA (reference sequence). This CDR3 is 13 amino acids long. As DNA, the CDR3 is TGCAGTGCTGGGGACAGCTTAAACACTGAAGCTTTCTTT. The encoded protein is CSAGDSLNTEAFF.

The table lists this clonotype with a few counts. The chain combines TRBV20-1 with TRBJ1-6; TRBD1 matches at 8 bases. CDR1 DFQATT and CDR2 SNEGSKA come from the germline V gene (reference sequence). The CDR3 covers 19 residues. J lost 3 bases, V lost 3 bases, and 16 bases had no gene match. In nucleotides, the CDR3 is TGCAGTGCTAGGAATGCGGGACAGGCACCCTACGGCTATAATTCACCCCTCCACTTT. It specifies CSARNAGQAPYGYNSPLHF.

This rearrangement joins TRBV3-1 to TRBJ2-1; D is ambiguous. Trimming took 1 base from V and 4 from J, leaving 8 bases between them. The CDR3 is 14 residues long. In germline, CDR1 is LGHDT, CDR2 YNNKEL (reference sequence). The CDR3 region is CASSQGVSYNEQFF. CDR3 coding DNA: TGTGCCAGCAGCCAAGGTGTCAGTTACAATGAGCAGTTCTTC.

This clonotype was seen ten or more times. V gene TRBV7-2 combines with J gene TRBJ2-7; 9 nucleotides line up with TRBD2. With 8 bases clipped from V and 4 bases from J, the junction kept 6 bases outside the gene matches. This CDR3 comprises 13 residues. Per germline, CDR1 SGHTA and CDR2 FQGNSA. The CDR3 region has the DNA TGTGCCAGCCGGGGTAGCGGGAGTTACGAGCAGTACTTC. It translates to CASRGSGSYEQYF.

This chain connects TRBV28 to TRBJ2-1, with TRBD2 as a possible D gene (6 bases). This CDR3 contains 13 residues. V was clipped by 1 base and J by 9 bases, with 10 bases between them. Per the germline V gene, CDR1 is MDHEN and CDR2 is SYDVKM. For the CDR3, the DNA is TGTGCCAGCAGTTTATCGGGGACTGGTGAGCAGTTCTTC. Its translation is CASSLSGTGEQFF.

The chain has TRBV10-3 and TRBJ2-7, with 8 bases that match TRBD2. The CDR3 is 13 residues long. Germline CDR1 is ENHRY and CDR2 is SYGVKD. Losses at the gene ends were 2 bases for V and 5 bases for J; bases not matched to a gene: 2. This CDR3 is CAISEGSGDEQYF. DNA of the CDR3: TGTGCCATCAGTGAGGGTAGCGGGGACGAGCAGTACTTC.

This clonotype has a single count. The chain recombines TRBV3-1 with TRBJ2-5, with 11 bases fitting TRBD2. The CDR3 runs 18 residues. V shed 4 bases, J shed 0 bases, and the junction held 10 bases outside the gene matches. Germline V gene data show CDR1 as LGHDT and CDR2 as YNNKEL (reference sequence). CDR3 sequence (DNA): TGTGCCAGCAGCCTAAGGGTCCTAGCGGGAGGATACCAAGAGACCCAGTACTTC. Translating it yields CASSLRVLAGGYQETQYF.

This clonotype has only a few counts. The gene calls are TRBV19 and TRBJ2-7, with unresolved D. CDR1 is LNHDA and CDR2 is SQIVND in the germline V gene (reference sequence). Trimming cost V 1 base and J 0 bases, with 7 bases left between them. The CDR3 has 14 amino acids. CDR3 region: CASSIAQSSYEQYF. Here the CDR3 DNA reads TGTGCCAGTAGTATAGCACAGTCCTCCTACGAGCAGTACTTC.

The V call is TRBV13, the J call TRBJ2-1; D is perhaps TRBD2 (6 bases). Trimming removed 5 bases from V and 13 bases from J, with 18 bases in between. The germline V gene encodes CDR1 PRHDT and CDR2 FYEKMQ (reference sequence). There are 13 residues in the CDR3. The CDR3 region has the DNA TGTGCCAGCAGCCCCGGGGGTGGGACGAAACAGTTCTTC. This sequence encodes CASSPGGGTKQFF.

This clonotype was counted many times. V gene TRBV25-1 combines with J gene TRBJ1-6, with D possibly TRBD1 on 5 matching bases. Trimming stripped 7 bases from V and 0 bases from J, with 13 bases between. Per germline, CDR1 MGHDK and CDR2 SYGVNS. The CDR3 totals 16 residues. The CDR3 protein is CASKDRLSSYNSPLHF. CDR3 DNA: TGTGCCAGCAAAGACAGACTGAGCTCCTATAATTCACCCCTCCACTTT.

This clonotype has only a few counts. The chain combines TRBV7-6 with TRBJ2-1; no clear D. Germline loops: CDR1 SGHVS, CDR2 FNYEAQ. This CDR3 spans 12 amino acids. Trimming removed 5 bases from V and 6 bases from J, with 8 bases in between. CDR3 in amino acids: CASSQTGNEQFF. The CDR3 coding sequence is TGTGCCAGCAGCCAGACCGGCAATGAGCAGTTCTTC.

The gene calls are TRBV2 and TRBJ2-5; TRBD2 aligns across 7 bases. CDR1 is SNHLY, CDR2 FYNNEI, per germline. This CDR3 contains 14 residues. Trimming took 8 bases from V and 2 from J; bases not matched to a gene: 8. CDR3 sequence reads: CASVRGAGQETQYF. The CDR3, as DNA: TGTGCCAGCGTCCGGGGAGCGGGGCAAGAGACCCAGTACTTC.

The table lists this clonotype with a few counts. The chain joins TRBV15 to TRBJ2-5; 9 bases are a match to TRBD1. J lost 5 bases, V lost 1 base, and 11 bases had no gene match. The germline CDR1 and CDR2 sequences are LNHNV and YYDKDF (reference sequence). There are 17 residues in the CDR3. The CDR3, as DNA: TGTGCCACCAGCAGAGTAGGGCCGGACAGGGGTTTTGAGACCCAGTACTTC. Protein sequence: CATSRVGPDRGFETQYF.

The chain carries TRBV4-2 and TRBJ1-1; possibly TRBD1 for D (5 bases). The CDR3 runs to 15 residues. V lost 0 bases and J lost 5, with 13 bases in between. Germline V gene lookup returns CDR1 LGHNA and CDR2 YNFKEQ. The CDR3 loop is CASSQDLSKGTEAFF. For the CDR3, the DNA is TGTGCCAGCAGCCAAGATCTGAGTAAGGGGACTGAAGCTTTCTTT.